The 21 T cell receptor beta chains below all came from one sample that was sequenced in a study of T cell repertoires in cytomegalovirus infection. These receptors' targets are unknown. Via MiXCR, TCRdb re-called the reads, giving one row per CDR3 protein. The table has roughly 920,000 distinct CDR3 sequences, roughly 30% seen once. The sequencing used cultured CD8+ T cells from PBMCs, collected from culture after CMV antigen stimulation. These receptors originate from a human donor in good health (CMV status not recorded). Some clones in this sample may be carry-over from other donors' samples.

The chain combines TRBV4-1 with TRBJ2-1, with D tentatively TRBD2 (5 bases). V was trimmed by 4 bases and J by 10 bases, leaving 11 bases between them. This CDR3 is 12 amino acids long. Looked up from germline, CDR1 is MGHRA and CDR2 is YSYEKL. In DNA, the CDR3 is TGCGCCAGCAGCCCCCGAGGGCAAGAGCAGTTCTTC. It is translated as CASSPRGQEQFF.

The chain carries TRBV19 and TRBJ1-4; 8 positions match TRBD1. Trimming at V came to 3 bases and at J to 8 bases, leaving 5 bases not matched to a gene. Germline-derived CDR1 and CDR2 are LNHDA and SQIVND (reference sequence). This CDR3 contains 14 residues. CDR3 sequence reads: CASSIGQGDEKLFF. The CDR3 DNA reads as TGTGCCAGTAGTATCGGACAGGGAGACGAAAAACTGTTTTTT.

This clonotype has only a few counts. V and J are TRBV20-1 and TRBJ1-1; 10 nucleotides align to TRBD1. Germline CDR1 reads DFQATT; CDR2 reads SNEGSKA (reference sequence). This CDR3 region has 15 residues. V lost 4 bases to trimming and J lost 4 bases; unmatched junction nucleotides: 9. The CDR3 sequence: CSAKSRQGASTEAFF. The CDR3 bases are TGCAGTGCTAAGTCTAGACAGGGGGCGAGCACTGAAGCTTTCTTT.

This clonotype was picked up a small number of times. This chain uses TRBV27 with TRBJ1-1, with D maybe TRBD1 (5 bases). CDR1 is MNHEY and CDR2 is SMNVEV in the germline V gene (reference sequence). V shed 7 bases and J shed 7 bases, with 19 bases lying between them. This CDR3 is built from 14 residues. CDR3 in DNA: TGTGCCAGCACCCTAGGGGCAGGCTGGGGTGAAGCTTTCTTT. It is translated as CASTLGAGWGEAFF.

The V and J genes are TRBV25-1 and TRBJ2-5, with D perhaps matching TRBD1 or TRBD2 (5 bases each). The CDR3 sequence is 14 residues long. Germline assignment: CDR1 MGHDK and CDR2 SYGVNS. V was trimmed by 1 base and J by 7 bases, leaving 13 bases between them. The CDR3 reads CASSESGKRGTQYF. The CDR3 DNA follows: TGTGCCAGCAGTGAATCGGGGAAGAGGGGGACCCAGTACTTC.

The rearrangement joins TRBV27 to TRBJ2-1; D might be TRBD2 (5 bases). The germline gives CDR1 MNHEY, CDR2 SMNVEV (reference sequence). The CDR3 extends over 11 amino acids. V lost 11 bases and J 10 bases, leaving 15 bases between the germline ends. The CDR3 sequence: CAGRGHHEQFF. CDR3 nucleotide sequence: TGTGCCGGTCGGGGTCATCACGAGCAGTTCTTC.

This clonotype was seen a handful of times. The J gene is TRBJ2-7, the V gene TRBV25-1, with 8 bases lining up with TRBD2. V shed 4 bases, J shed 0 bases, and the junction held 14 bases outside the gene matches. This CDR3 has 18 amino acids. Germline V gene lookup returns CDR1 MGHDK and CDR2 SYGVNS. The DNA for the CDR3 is TGTGCCAGCAGTGTACCCCTCGGGGAGAGCGGGGGCTCCTACGAGCAGTACGTC. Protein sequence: CASSVPLGESGGSYEQYV.

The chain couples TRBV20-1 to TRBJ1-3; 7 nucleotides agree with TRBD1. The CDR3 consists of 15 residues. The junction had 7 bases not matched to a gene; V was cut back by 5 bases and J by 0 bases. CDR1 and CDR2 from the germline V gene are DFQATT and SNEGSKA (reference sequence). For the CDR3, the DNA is TGCAGTGCTCTATCCAGGGGGTACTCTGGAAACACCATATATTTT. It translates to CSALSRGYSGNTIYF.

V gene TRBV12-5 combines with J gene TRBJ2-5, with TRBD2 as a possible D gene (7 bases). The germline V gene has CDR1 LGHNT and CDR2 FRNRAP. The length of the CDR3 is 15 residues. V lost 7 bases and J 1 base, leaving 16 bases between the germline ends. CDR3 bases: TGTGCTAGTGCCCAAAAGGGGGGGCTCCAAGAGACCCAGTACTTC. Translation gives CASAQKGGLQETQYF.

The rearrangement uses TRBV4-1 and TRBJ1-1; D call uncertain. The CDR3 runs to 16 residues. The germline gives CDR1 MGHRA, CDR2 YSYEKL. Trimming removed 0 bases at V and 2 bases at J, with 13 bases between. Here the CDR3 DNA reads TGCGCCAGCAGCCAAGATCTCTCTCTGGAAAACACTGAAGCTTTCTTT. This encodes CASSQDLSLENTEAFF.

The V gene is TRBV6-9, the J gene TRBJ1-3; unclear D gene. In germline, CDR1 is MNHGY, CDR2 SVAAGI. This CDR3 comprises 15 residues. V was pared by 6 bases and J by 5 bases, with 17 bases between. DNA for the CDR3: TGTGCCAGCAGCTTAGGAGGACGGACGCGAAACACCATATATTTT. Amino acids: CASSLGGRTRNTIYF.

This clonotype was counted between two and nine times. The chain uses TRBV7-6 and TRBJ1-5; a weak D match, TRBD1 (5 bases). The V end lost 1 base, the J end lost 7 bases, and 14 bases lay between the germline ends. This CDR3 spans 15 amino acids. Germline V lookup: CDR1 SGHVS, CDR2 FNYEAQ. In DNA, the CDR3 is TGTGCCAGCAGCTTAGAGAACTGGGAGGGGCAGCCCCAGCATTTT. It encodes CASSLENWEGQPQHF.

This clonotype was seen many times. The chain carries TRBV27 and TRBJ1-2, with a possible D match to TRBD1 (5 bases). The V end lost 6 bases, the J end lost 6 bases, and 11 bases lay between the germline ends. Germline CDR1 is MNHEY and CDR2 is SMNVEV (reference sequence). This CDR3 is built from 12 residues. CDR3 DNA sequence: TGTGCCAGCAGCCGAGGAGGGGATGGCTACACCTTC. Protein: CASSRGGDGYTF.

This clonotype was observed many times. The CDR3 is CASSLWAGGNNEQFF. CDR3 nucleotide sequence: TGTGCCAGCAGCTTATGGGCGGGGGGAAACAATGAGCAGTTCTTC. This chain uses TRBV7-8 with TRBJ2-1, with 8 bases identical to TRBD2. This CDR3 comprises 15 residues. V lost 2 bases to trimming and J lost 5 bases; unmatched junction nucleotides: 5. Germline CDR1 is SGHVS and CDR2 is FQNEAQ.

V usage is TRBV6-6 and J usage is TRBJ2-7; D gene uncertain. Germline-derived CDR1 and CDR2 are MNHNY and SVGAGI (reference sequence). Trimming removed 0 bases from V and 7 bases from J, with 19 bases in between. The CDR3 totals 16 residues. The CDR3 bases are TGTGCCAGCAGTTACTCGGTGCAGGATCAGAAGGATGAGCAGTACGTC. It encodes CASSYSVQDQKDEQYV.

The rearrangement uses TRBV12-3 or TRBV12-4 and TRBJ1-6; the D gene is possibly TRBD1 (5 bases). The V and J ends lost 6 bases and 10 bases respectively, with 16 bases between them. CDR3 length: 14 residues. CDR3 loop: CASSSGLGWSPLHF. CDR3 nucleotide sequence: TGTGCCAGCAGCTCGGGACTCGGGTGGTCACCCCTCCACTTT.

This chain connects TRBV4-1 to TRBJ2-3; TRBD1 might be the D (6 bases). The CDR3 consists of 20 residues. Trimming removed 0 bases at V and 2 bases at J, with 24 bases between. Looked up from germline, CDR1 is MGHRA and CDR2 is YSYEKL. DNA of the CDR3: TGCGCCAGCAGCCAAGAACAAAATCTCTTCGGACAGTTCTTCACAGATACGCAGTATTTT. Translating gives CASSQEQNLFGQFFTDTQYF.

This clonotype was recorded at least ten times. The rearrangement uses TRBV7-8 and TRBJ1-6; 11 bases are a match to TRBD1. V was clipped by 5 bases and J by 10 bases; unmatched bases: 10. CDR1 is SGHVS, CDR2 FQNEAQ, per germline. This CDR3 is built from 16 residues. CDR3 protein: CASSREDRGRRSPLHF. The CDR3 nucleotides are TGTGCCAGCAGCCGCGAGGACAGGGGGCGTCGGTCACCCCTCCACTTT.

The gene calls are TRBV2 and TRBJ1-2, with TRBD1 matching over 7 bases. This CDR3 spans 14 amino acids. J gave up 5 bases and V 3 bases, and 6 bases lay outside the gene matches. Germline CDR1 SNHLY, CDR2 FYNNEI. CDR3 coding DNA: TGTGCCAGCAGTGAGGACAGGTCTCTATATGGCTACACCTTC. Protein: CASSEDRSLYGYTF.

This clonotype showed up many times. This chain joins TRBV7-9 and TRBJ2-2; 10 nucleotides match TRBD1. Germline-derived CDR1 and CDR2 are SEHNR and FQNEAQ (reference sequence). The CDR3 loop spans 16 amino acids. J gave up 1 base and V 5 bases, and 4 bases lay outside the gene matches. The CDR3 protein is CASSATGGENTGELFF. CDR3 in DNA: TGTGCCAGCAGCGCGACAGGGGGCGAGAACACCGGGGAGCTGTTTTTT.

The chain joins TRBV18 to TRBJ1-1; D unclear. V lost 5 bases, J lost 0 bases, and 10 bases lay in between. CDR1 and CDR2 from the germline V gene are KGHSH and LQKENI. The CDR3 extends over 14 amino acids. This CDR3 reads CASSGSELNTEAFF. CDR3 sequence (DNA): TGTGCCAGCTCAGGTTCGGAGTTGAACACTGAAGCTTTCTTT.